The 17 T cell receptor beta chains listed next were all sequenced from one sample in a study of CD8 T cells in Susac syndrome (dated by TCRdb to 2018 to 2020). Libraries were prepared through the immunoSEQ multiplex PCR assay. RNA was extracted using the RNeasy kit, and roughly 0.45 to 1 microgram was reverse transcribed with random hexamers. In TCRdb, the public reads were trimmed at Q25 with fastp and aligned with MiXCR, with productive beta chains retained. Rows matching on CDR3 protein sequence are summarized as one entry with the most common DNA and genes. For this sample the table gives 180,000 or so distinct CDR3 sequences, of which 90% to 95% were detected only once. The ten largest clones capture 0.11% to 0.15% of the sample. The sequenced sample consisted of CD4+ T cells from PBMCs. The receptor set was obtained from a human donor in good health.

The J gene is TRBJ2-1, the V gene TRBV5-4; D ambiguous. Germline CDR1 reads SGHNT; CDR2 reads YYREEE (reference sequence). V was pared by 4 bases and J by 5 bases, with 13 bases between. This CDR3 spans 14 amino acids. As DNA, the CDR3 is TGTGCCAGCAGCCTCACTATGAATAACAATGAGCAGTTCTTC. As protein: CASSLTMNNNEQFF.

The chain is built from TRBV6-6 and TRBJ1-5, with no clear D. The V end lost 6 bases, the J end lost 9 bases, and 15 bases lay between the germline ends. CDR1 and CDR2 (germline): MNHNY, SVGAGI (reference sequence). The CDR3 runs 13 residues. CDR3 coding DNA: TGTGCCAGCAGCCCCGACGGAATTCGGCCCCAGCATTTT. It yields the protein CASSPDGIRPQHF.

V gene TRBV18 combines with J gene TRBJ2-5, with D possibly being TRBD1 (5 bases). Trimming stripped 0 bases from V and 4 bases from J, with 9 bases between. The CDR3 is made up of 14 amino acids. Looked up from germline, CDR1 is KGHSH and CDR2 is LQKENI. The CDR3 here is CASSPPQGGETQYF. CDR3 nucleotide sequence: TGTGCCAGCTCACCACCGCAGGGTGGAGAGACCCAGTACTTC.

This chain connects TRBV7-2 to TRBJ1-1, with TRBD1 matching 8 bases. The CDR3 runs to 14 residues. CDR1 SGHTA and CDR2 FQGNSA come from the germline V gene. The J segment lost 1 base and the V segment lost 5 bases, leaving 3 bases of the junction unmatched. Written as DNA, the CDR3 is TGTGCCAGCAGCAAACAGGGGGAGAACACTGAAGCTTTCTTT. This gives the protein CASSKQGENTEAFF.

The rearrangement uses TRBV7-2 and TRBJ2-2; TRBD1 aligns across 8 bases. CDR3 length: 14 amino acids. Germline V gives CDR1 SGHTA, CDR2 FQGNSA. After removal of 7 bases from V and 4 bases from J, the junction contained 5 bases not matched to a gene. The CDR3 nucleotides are TGTGCCAGCAAGGGACAGGTCGGCACCGGGGAGCTGTTTTTT. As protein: CASKGQVGTGELFF.

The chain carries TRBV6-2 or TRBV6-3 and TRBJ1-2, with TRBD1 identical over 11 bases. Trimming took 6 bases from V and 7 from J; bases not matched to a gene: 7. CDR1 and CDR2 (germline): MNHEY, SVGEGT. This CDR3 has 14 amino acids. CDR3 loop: CASRPGQGDRGYTF. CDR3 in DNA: TGTGCCAGCAGGCCGGGACAGGGGGATCGTGGCTACACCTTC.

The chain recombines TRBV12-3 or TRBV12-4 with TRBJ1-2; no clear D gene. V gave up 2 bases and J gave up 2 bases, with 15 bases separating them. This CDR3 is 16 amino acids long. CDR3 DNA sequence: TGTGCCAGCAGTTTAAGGGTTGGGAGACCCAACTATGGCTACACCTTC. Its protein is CASSLRVGRPNYGYTF.

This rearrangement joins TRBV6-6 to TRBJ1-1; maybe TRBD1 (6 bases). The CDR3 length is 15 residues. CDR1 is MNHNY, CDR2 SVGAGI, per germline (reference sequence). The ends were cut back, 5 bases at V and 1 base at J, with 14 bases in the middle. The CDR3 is CASSRGGTGNTEAFF. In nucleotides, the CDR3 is TGTGCCAGCAGTCGAGGGGGGACGGGGAACACTGAAGCTTTCTTT.

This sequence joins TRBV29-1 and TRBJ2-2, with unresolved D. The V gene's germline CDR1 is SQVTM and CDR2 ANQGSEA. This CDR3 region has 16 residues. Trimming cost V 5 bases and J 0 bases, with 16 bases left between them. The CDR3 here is CSVPVPPGTNTGELFF. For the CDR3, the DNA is TGCAGCGTTCCAGTTCCCCCGGGCACGAACACCGGGGAGCTGTTTTTT.

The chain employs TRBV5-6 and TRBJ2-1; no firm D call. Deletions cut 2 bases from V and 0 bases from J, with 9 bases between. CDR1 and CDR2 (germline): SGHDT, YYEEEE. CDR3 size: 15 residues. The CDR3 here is CASSFAVDSYNEQFF. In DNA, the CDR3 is TGTGCCAGCAGCTTTGCGGTGGACTCCTACAATGAGCAGTTCTTC.

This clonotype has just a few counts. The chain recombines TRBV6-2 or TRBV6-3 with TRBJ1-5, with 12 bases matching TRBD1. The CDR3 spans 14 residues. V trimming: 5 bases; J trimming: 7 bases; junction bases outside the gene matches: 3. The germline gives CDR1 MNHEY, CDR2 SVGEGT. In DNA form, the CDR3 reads TGTGCCAGCAGTGGGACAGGGGGCAGGCAGCCCCAGCATTTT. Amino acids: CASSGTGGRQPQHF.

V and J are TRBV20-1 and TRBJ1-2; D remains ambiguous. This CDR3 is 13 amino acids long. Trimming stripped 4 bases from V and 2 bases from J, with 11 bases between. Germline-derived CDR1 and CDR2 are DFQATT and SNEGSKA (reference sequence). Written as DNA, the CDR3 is TGCAGTGCTACGGCGAGTTACAACTATGGCTACACCTTC. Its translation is CSATASYNYGYTF.

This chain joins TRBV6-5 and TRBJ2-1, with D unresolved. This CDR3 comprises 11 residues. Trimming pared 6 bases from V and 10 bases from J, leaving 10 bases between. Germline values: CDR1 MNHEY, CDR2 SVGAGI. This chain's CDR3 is CASSPGAEQFF. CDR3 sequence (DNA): TGTGCCAGCAGCCCAGGAGCCGAGCAGTTCTTC.

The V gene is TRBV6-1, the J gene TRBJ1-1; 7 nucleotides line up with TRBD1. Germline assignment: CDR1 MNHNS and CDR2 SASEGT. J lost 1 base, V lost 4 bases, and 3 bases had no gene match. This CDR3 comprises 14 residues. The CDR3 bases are TGTGCCAGCAGTGTGGGACAGCCGAACACTGAAGCTTTCTTT. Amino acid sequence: CASSVGQPNTEAFF.

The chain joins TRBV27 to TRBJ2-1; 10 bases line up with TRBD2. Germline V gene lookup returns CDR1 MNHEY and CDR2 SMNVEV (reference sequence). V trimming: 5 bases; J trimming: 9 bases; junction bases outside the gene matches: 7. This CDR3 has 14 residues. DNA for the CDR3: TGTGCCAGCAGTCGAAGCGGGGGGGCCGGTGAGCAGTTCTTC. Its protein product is CASSRSGGAGEQFF.

CDR3 residues: CASTRTEAFF. CDR3 nucleotides: TGTGCCAGCACCAGGACTGAAGCTTTCTTT. J is TRBJ1-1 and V is TRBV5-6; D unresolved. This CDR3 is built from 10 residues. Per germline, CDR1 SGHDT and CDR2 YYEEEE. V lost 6 bases and J lost 5, with 5 bases in between.

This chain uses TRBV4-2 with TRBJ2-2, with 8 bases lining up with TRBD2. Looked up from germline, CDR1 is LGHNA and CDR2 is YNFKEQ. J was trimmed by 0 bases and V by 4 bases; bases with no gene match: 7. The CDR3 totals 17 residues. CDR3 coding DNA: TGTGCCAGCAGCCCCCGGGGGGGGAGATCGAACACCGGGGAGCTGTTTTTT. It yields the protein CASSPRGGRSNTGELFF.